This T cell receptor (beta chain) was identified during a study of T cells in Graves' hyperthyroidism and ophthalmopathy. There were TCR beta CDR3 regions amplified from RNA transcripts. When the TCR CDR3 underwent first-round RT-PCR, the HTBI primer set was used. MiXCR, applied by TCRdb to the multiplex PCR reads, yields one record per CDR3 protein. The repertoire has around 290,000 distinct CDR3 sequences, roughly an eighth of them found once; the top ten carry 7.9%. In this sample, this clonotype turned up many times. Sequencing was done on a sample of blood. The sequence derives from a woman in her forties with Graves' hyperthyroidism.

CDR3 bases: TGCAGTGCTAGATCGGACACAGGGTGGCAAGAGACCCAGTACTTC. The encoded protein is CSARSDTGWQETQYF. The rearrangement joins TRBV20-1 to TRBJ2-5; tentatively, D is TRBD1 (6 bases). The CDR3 length is 15 residues. The germline CDR1 and CDR2 sequences are DFQATT and SNEGSKA (reference sequence). Between the trimmed V and J ends, which lost 2 bases and 2 bases, there was a span of 15 bases.